The next 9 T cell receptor beta chains were all read from a single sample in a study of blood T cells in healthy people across ages (dated by TCRdb to the mid-2010s). Library generation was performed with 5' RACE. The instrument was an Illumina HiSeq 2500. A second about 7 to 11 cycle PCR used a sample-barcoded 5' primer and a J-beta primer mix. Clones were called with MiXCR by TCRdb after fastp trimmed the public reads at Q25, and only in-frame beta chains were retained. Records with the same CDR3 protein are collapsed into one entry carrying the most frequent genes and DNA. This sample is represented by 550,000 to 600,000 distinct CDR3 sequences; 25% to 30% of them were singletons. The leading ten clones occupy 18% of the sample. Input material: blood. The receptor set was obtained from a woman aged 70-85 years in good health.

The chain couples TRBV5-6 to TRBJ1-6; D not certain. Trimming shortened V by 2 bases and J by 6 bases, and 12 bases separated the two germline ends. Germline V lookup: CDR1 SGHDT, CDR2 YYEEEE. The CDR3 has 15 residues. CDR3 sequence (DNA): TGTGCCAGCAGCTTTAGGTCGCGGACTAATTCACCCCTCCACTTT. This codes for CASSFRSRTNSPLHF.

V gene TRBV7-9 combines with J gene TRBJ1-3, with a tentative D call TRBD1 (5 bases). The length of the CDR3 is 14 residues. V was shortened by 1 base and J by 5 bases, with 9 bases between the two germline ends. Germline CDR1 reads SEHNR; CDR2 reads FQNEAQ (reference sequence). The CDR3 loop is CASSLGQGRNTIYF. CDR3 sequence (DNA): TGTGCCAGCAGCTTAGGCCAGGGACGAAACACCATATATTTT.

This clonotype showed up just a few times. The V call is TRBV4-3, the J call TRBJ1-2; D gene unclear. This CDR3 is built from 13 residues. The ends were cut back, 0 bases at V and 5 bases at J, with 7 bases in the middle. In germline, CDR1 is LGHNA, CDR2 YSLEER. The DNA for the CDR3 is TGCGCCAGCAGCCAAGAAGGGTTATATGGCTACACCTTC. Its protein product is CASSQEGLYGYTF.

This clonotype turned up a few times. The chain couples TRBV7-2 to TRBJ2-5; TRBD2 is a possible D gene (6 bases). The ends were cut back, 1 base at V and 7 bases at J, with 13 bases in the middle. Germline-derived CDR1 and CDR2 are SGHTA and FQGNSA. The CDR3 is made up of 14 amino acids. The CDR3 loop reads CASSLGSGSGTQYF. The CDR3 DNA is TGTGCCAGCAGCTTAGGGAGCGGGTCGGGGACCCAGTACTTC.

V and J are TRBV10-3 and TRBJ1-2, with a possible D match to TRBD1 (6 bases). The CDR3 has 14 residues. Trimming took off 5 bases at V and 3 bases at J, with 13 bases between the two ends. Germline V gene sequence: CDR1 ENHRY, CDR2 SYGVKD. The CDR3 region is CAISQGQAYYGYTF. As DNA, the CDR3 is TGTGCCATCAGTCAGGGGCAGGCGTACTATGGCTACACCTTC.

The chain recombines TRBV24-1 with TRBJ1-2; tentatively, D is TRBD1 (5 bases). CDR1 and CDR2 (germline): KGHDR, SFDVKD. The ends were cut back, 3 bases at V and 10 bases at J, with 11 bases in the middle. CDR3 length: 12 amino acids. The CDR3 DNA reads as TGTGCCACCAGTGATCCCGGGACTGACTACACCTTC. Its translation is CATSDPGTDYTF.

The V call is TRBV5-1, the J call TRBJ1-1; possibly TRBD1 for D (6 bases). Germline lookup yields CDR1 SGHRS and CDR2 YFSETQ. The CDR3 runs to 14 residues. Trimming took off 0 bases at V and 9 bases at J, with 15 bases between the two ends. The CDR3 protein is CASSLEGVQSKAFF. CDR3 nucleotides: TGCGCCAGCAGCTTGGAGGGGGTTCAGTCAAAAGCTTTCTTT. Filled out from reference TRBV5-1 and TRBJ1-1, the complete variable domain reads KAGVTQTPRYLIKTRGQQVTLSCSPISGHRSVSWYQQTPGQGLQFLFEYFSETQRNKGNFPGRFSGRQFSNSRSEMNVSTLELGDSALYLCASSLEGVQSKAFFGQGTRLTVV.

The V call is TRBV20-1, the J call TRBJ2-5; no definite D call. The better agreement between TRBJ2-1 and the DNA end casts doubt on the J call. The CDR3 is 12 amino acids. The V gene's germline CDR1 is DFQATT and CDR2 SNEGSKA (reference sequence). The CDR3 nucleotides are TGCAGTGCTAGGGCCCGATCGTGGGAGCAGTTCTTC. Amino acids: CSARARSWEQFF.

This clonotype occurred a few times. No conserved phenylalanine or tryptophan ends this CDR3, so it is likely a read error. The chain combines TRBV29-1 with TRBJ2-7; D gene uncertain. With 4 bases removed from V and 3 bases from J, the gap between germline ends came to 10 bases. This CDR3 comprises 12 residues. Per the germline V gene, CDR1 is SQVTM and CDR2 is ANQGSEA. The CDR3 sequence: CSVGRQGYEQYL. The CDR3, as DNA: TGCAGCGTTGGTAGGCAAGGCTACGAGCAGTACCTC.